A selection of T cell receptor beta chains follows, all from one sample in a study of T-cell memory formation after mild COVID-19. TCRdb passed the 5' RACE reads through MiXCR, listing each CDR3 protein once. The sample lists more than 250,000 distinct CDR3 sequences; roughly a sixth were seen once. The sequenced sample was PBMCs or a T cell subset sorted from them (not recorded which). The origin of the receptors is a man aged 18 to 29 who had mild COVID-19 (a few samples of this study predate the infection). Cell type and time point are not known. Both conserved end residues are part of each CDR3. D genes are given only for firm matches. Only part of the rows carry a size: once, few, many, or a class if the clone is expanded.

d_gene	len	abundance	v_gene	j_gene	CDR3aa	CDR3nt
.	17	.	TRBV4-1	TRBJ1-4	CASSHGRPRAGFEKLFF	TGCGCCAGCAGCCACGGAAGACCGCGGGCAGGTTTTGAAAAACTGTTTTTT
.	14	few	TRBV6-5	TRBJ2-4	CASSYDRAKNIQYF	TGTGCCAGCAGTTACGATAGAGCCAAAAACATTCAGTACTTC
.	13	few	TRBV7-2	TRBJ2-3	CASSLIPLDTQYF	TGTGCCAGCAGCTTAATACCTCTAGATACGCAGTATTTT
.	13	.	TRBV7-8	TRBJ1-5	CASSVALVSPQHF	TGTGCCAGCAGCGTGGCCCTTGTGTCGCCCCAGCATTTT
.	15	few	TRBV18	TRBJ1-6	CASSPDLAGGSPLHF	TGTGCCAGCTCACCGGATCTGGCGGGGGGATCACCCCTCCACTTT
.	13	.	TRBV7-9	TRBJ1-5	CASSIQEDQPQHF	TGTGCCAGCAGCATCCAGGAGGATCAGCCCCAGCATTTT
TRBD2	16	many	TRBV4-1	TRBJ2-1	CASSQRGGGTFNEQFF	TGCGCCAGCAGCCAAAGAGGCGGGGGGACCTTTAATGAGCAGTTCTTC
TRBD1	15	.	TRBV2	TRBJ2-7	CASRAPGTAIHEQYF	TGTGCCAGCAGGGCCCCCGGGACAGCAATCCACGAGCAGTACTTC
TRBD1	16	few	TRBV11-2	TRBJ1-1	CASSFGTGGRNTEAFF	TGTGCCAGCAGCTTCGGGACAGGGGGGAGGAACACTGAAGCTTTCTTT
.	13	few	TRBV7-2	TRBJ1-6	CASSLVGVSPLHF	TGTGCCAGCAGCTTAGTCGGAGTTTCACCCCTCCACTTT
TRBD1	15	.	TRBV30	TRBJ2-1	CAWRSGRQGDTEQFF	TGTGCCTGGAGATCGGGGAGACAGGGGGATACTGAGCAGTTCTTC
.	13	few	TRBV12-3/TRBV12-4	TRBJ1-5	CASSFYVGVPQHF	TGTGCCAGCAGTTTTTATGTGGGAGTGCCCCAGCATTTT
.	14	.	TRBV6-2/TRBV6-3	TRBJ2-7	CASTLRAGSYEQYF	TGTGCCAGCACCCTCCGGGCGGGCTCCTACGAGCAGTACTTC
.	15	.	TRBV5-1	TRBJ1-2	CASSPGGSLNYGYTF	TGCGCCAGCAGCCCGGGGGGAAGCCTTAACTATGGCTACACCTTC
TRBD1	16	few	TRBV2	TRBJ1-1	CASRAFPGQGNTEAFF	TGTGCCAGCAGGGCATTCCCGGGACAGGGGAACACTGAAGCTTTCTTT